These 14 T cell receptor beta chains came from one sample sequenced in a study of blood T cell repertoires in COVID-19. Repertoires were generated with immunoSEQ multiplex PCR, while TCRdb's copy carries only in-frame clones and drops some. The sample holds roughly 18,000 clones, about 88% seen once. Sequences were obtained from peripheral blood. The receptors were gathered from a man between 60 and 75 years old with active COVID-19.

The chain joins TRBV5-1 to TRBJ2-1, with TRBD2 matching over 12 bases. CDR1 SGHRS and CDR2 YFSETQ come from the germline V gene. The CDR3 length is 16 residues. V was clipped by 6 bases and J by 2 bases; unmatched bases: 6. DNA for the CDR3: TGCGCCAGCACCCCTAGCGGGAGGGGAGCCTACAATGAGCAGTTCTTC. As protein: CASTPSGRGAYNEQFF.

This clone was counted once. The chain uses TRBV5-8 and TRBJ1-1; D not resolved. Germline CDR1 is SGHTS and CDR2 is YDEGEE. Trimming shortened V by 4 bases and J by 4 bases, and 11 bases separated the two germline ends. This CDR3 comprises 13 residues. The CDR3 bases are TGTGCCAGCAGCCCATTTTGGAGCACTGAAGCTTTCTTT. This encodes CASSPFWSTEAFF.

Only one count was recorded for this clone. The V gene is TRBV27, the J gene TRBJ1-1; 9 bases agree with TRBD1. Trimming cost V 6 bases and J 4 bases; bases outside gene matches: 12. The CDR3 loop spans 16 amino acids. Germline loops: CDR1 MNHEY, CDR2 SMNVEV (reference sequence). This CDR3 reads CASRSTGGASGTEAFF. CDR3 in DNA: TGTGCCAGCAGATCCACAGGGGGCGCTTCGGGCACTGAAGCTTTCTTT.

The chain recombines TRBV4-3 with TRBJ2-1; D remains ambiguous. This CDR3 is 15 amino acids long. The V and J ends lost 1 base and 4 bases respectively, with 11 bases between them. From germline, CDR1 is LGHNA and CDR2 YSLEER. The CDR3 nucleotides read TGCGCCAGCAGCCAAGGTAGCAACTCTTACAATGAGCAGTTCTTC. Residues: CASSQGSNSYNEQFF.

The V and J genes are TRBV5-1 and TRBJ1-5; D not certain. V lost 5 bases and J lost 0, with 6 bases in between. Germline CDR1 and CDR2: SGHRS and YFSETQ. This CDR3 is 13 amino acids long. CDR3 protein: CASRLDSNQPQHF. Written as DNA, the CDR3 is TGCGCCAGCAGGTTAGATAGCAATCAGCCCCAGCATTTT.

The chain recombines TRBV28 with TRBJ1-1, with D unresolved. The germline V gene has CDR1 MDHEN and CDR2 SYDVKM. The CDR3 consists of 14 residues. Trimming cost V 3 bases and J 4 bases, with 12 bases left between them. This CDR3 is CASSLASRLTEAFF. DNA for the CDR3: TGTGCCAGCAGTTTGGCTTCCAGGCTCACTGAAGCTTTCTTT.

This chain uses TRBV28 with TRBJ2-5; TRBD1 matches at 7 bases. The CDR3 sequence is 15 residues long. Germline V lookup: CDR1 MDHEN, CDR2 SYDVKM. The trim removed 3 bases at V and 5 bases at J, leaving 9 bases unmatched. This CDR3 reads CASSLKGGAWETQYF. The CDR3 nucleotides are TGTGCCAGCAGTTTGAAAGGGGGCGCATGGGAGACCCAGTACTTC.

The CDR3 nucleotides are TGTGCCAGCAGCCAAGTAGGCGGGCGAGGTTATGGGCAGTTCTTC. Its translation is CASSQVGGRGYGQFF. This chain uses TRBV3-1 (or the pseudogene TRBV3-2) with TRBJ2-1; possibly TRBD2 for D (5 bases). The CDR3 is 15 residues long. Germline V lookup: CDR1 LGHDT, CDR2 YNNKEL (reference sequence). V was shortened by 1 base and J by 12 bases, with 19 bases between the two germline ends.

CDR3 sequence (DNA): TGTGCCACCAGCCCTGGGCGCCACCCTTATGGCTACACCTTC. It specifies CATSPGRHPYGYTF. The rearrangement joins TRBV15 to TRBJ1-2; D call uncertain. The CDR3 runs 14 residues. Germline V gene data show CDR1 as LNHNV and CDR2 as YYDKDF (reference sequence). V was clipped by 5 bases and J by 5 bases, with 15 bases between them. Combining the CDR3 with reference TRBV15 and TRBJ1-2 gives the whole variable domain DAMVIQNPRYQVTQFGKPVTLSCSQTLNHNVMYWYQQKSSQAPKLLFHYYDKDFNNEADTPDNFQSRRPNTSFCFLDIRSPGLGDTAMYLCATSPGRHPYGYTFGSGTRLTVV.

CDR3 nucleotides: TGTGCCAGCAGCCAAACAGGCCTGGGAAACACTGAAGCTTTCTTT. Its protein is CASSQTGLGNTEAFF. The gene calls are TRBV11-3 and TRBJ1-1; TRBD1 is a possible D gene (5 bases). From germline, CDR1 is SGHNT and CDR2 YENEEA. Trimming stripped 5 bases from V and 2 bases from J, with 15 bases between. The CDR3 sequence is 15 residues long.

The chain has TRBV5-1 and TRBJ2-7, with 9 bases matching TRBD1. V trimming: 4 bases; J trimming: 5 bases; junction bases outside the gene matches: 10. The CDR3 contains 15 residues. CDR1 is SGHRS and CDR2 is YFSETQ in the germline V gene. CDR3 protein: CASSAPDRGIDEQYF. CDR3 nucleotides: TGCGCCAGCAGCGCCCCGGACAGGGGAATCGACGAGCAGTACTTC.

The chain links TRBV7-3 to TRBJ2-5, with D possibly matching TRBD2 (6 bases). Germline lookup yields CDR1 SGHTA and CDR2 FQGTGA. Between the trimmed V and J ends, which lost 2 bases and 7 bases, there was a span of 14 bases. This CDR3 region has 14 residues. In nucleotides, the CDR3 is TGTGCCAGCAGCTTAGAATTACACGGGGGGACCCAGTACTTC. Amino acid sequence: CASSLELHGGTQYF.

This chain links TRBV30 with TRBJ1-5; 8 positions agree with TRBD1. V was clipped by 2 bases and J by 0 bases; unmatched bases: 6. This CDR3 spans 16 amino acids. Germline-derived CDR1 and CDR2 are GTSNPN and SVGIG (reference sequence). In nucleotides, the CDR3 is TGTGCCTGGAGTTACCAGGGGGCTCGTAGCAATCAGCCCCAGCATTTT. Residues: CAWSYQGARSNQPQHF. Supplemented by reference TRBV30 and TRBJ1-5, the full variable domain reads SQTIHQWPATLVQPVGSPLSLECTVEGTSNPNLYWYRQAAGRGLQLLFYSVGIGQISSEVPQNLSASRPQDRQFILSSKKLLLSDSGFYLCAWSYQGARSNQPQHFGDGTRLSIL.

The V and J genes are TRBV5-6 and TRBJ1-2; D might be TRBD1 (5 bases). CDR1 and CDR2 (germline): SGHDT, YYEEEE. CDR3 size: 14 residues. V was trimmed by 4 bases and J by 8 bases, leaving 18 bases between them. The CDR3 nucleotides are TGTGCCAGCAGCCGTGGGACCCCGGGGGGGGGCTACACCTTC. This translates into CASSRGTPGGGYTF. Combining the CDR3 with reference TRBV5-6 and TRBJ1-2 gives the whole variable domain DAGVTQSPTHLIKTRGQQVTLRCSPKSGHDTVSWYQQALGQGPQFIFQYYEEEERQRGNFPDRFSGHQFPNYSSELNVNALLLGDSALYLCASSRGTPGGGYTFGSGTRLTVV.